These 19 T cell receptor beta chains were sequenced from one sample in a study of cytomegalovirus exposure and HLA in healthy donors. It was with 60 Vbeta and 13 Jbeta primers that the PCR ran. Here immunoSEQ multiplex PCR was the method, and the copy in TCRdb shows in-frame clones only, minus some. The profile shows around 180,000 clones, over 80% of them singletons. The sample was PBMCs. These receptors were taken from a boy aged 2 to 10 in good health and CMV-seronegative.

V usage is TRBV30 and J usage is TRBJ2-4; 7 positions match TRBD2. This CDR3 spans 15 amino acids. J lost 6 bases, V lost 1 base, and 9 bases had no gene match. From germline, CDR1 is GTSNPN and CDR2 SVGIG (reference sequence). The CDR3 reads CAWSAQASGGNIQYF. CDR3 coding DNA: TGTGCCTGGAGTGCCCAGGCTAGCGGAGGAAACATTCAGTACTTC.

The table lists this clone with a count of one. V usage is TRBV27 and J usage is TRBJ2-7, with D maybe TRBD1 (5 bases). CDR1 and CDR2 from the germline V gene are MNHEY and SMNVEV (reference sequence). This CDR3 region has 14 residues. V gave up 3 bases and J gave up 3 bases, with 12 bases separating them. The CDR3 is CASSFIGARYEQYF. The CDR3 DNA sequence: TGTGCCAGCAGTTTTATAGGGGCCCGCTACGAGCAGTACTTC.

This sequence joins TRBV18 and TRBJ1-1; TRBD1 agrees at 7 bases. The CDR3 totals 14 residues. Per the germline V gene, CDR1 is KGHSH and CDR2 is LQKENI. The ends lost 6 bases at V and 0 bases at J; junction bases unmatched: 4. The CDR3 DNA reads TGTGCCAGCTCCGTGGGACAGCTGAACACTGAAGCTTTCTTT. Its protein is CASSVGQLNTEAFF.

The chain employs TRBV6-5 and TRBJ2-5; TRBD2 matches at 8 bases. The CDR3 is 14 residues long. CDR1 and CDR2 from the germline V gene are MNHEY and SVGAGI. The junction had 4 bases not matched to a gene; V was cut back by 5 bases and J by 2 bases. CDR3 sequence: CASSPVAGQETQYF. DNA for the CDR3: TGTGCCAGCAGTCCCGTAGCGGGGCAAGAGACCCAGTACTTC.

The chain carries TRBV30 and TRBJ1-1, with a tentative D call TRBD1 (5 bases). Between the trimmed V and J ends, which lost 8 bases and 5 bases, there was a span of 18 bases. The germline V gene has CDR1 GTSNPN and CDR2 SVGIG (reference sequence). This CDR3 is built from 13 residues. The CDR3 spells CARTGGGDTEAFF. CDR3 DNA sequence: TGTGCCCGAACGGGTGGGGGGGATACTGAAGCTTTCTTT.

This chain uses TRBV5-6 with TRBJ1-4; a possible D gene is TRBD1 (6 bases). There are 13 residues in the CDR3. Trimming stripped 5 bases from V and 5 bases from J, with 10 bases between. The germline V gene has CDR1 SGHDT and CDR2 YYEEEE. CDR3 protein: CASSLQGNEKLFF. CDR3 DNA sequence: TGTGCCAGCAGTCTTCAGGGGAATGAAAAACTGTTTTTT.

This clone was detected only a few times. The chain combines TRBV7-8 with TRBJ2-5, with 10 bases identical to TRBD2. The CDR3 sequence is 15 residues long. J lost 5 bases, V lost 0 bases, and 3 bases had no gene match. Germline V gene sequence: CDR1 SGHVS, CDR2 FQNEAQ. CDR3 amino acids: CASSLASGGRETQYF. The DNA for the CDR3 is TGTGCCAGCAGCTTAGCTAGCGGGGGGCGGGAGACCCAGTACTTC.

V and J are TRBV4-3 and TRBJ1-1; D gene uncertain. Trimming pared 5 bases from V and 6 bases from J, leaving 13 bases between. The CDR3 extends over 13 amino acids. Per the germline V gene, CDR1 is LGHNA and CDR2 is YSLEER. CDR3 nucleotides: TGCGCCAGCAGCTTCCATGGGCTTTCTGAAGCTTTCTTT. This codes for CASSFHGLSEAFF.

CDR3 DNA sequence: TGTGCCAGCAGCCTCCGGGACAGGTTGACAGATACGCAGTATTTT. It specifies CASSLRDRLTDTQYF. V usage is TRBV27 and J usage is TRBJ2-3; TRBD1 matches 8 bases. CDR3 length: 15 amino acids. The trim removed 6 bases at V and 3 bases at J, leaving 8 bases unmatched. The germline gives CDR1 MNHEY, CDR2 SMNVEV (reference sequence).

The rearrangement joins TRBV5-6 to TRBJ1-5; 7 bases fit TRBD1. J was trimmed by 6 bases and V by 4 bases; bases with no gene match: 7. Germline lookup yields CDR1 SGHDT and CDR2 YYEEEE. This CDR3 spans 14 amino acids. The CDR3 sequence: CASSISTGAQPQHF. CDR3 coding DNA: TGTGCCAGCAGCATAAGTACAGGGGCTCAGCCCCAGCATTTT.

This sequence joins TRBV6-1 and TRBJ1-5, with D possibly being TRBD1 (5 bases). Trimming took 2 bases from V and 2 from J, leaving 13 bases between them. CDR1 and CDR2 from the germline V gene are MNHNS and SASEGT. This CDR3 is built from 16 residues. The CDR3 reads CASSERGRQGNQPQHF. As DNA, the CDR3 is TGTGCCAGCAGTGAAAGGGGCCGCCAGGGCAATCAGCCCCAGCATTTT.

V gene TRBV6-1 combines with J gene TRBJ1-1, with D hard to call. V lost 6 bases and J 0 bases, leaving 5 bases between the germline ends. The CDR3 sequence is 12 residues long. The germline V gene encodes CDR1 MNHNS and CDR2 SASEGT. The CDR3 nucleotides are TGTGCCAGCAGCCCTTTGAACACTGAAGCTTTCTTT. Translating gives CASSPLNTEAFF.

This chain links TRBV5-1 with TRBJ1-1; D is unclear. Trimming removed 0 bases from V and 7 bases from J, with 13 bases in between. Germline V CDR1 and CDR2: SGHRS, YFSETQ. The CDR3 spans 14 residues. CDR3 amino acids: CASSLAGDAGEAFF. CDR3 sequence (DNA): TGCGCCAGCAGCTTGGCCGGAGACGCGGGTGAAGCTTTCTTT.

V and J are TRBV7-3 and TRBJ1-1; tentative D call: TRBD1 (6 bases). The CDR3 extends over 14 amino acids. Germline V gene data show CDR1 as SGHTA and CDR2 as FQGTGA. V lost 1 base and J 1 base, leaving 7 bases between the germline ends. CDR3 DNA sequence: TGTGCCAGCAGCTTAATAGGGGGGAACACTGAAGCTTTCTTT. This gives the protein CASSLIGGNTEAFF.

The rearrangement joins TRBV5-1 to TRBJ2-1; TRBD1 agrees at 7 bases. Per germline, CDR1 SGHRS and CDR2 YFSETQ. The CDR3 has 13 residues. V lost 4 bases and J lost 7; bases outside the gene matches: 5. CDR3 sequence reads: CASSEDRWNEQFF. The CDR3 DNA sequence: TGCGCCAGCAGCGAGGACAGGTGGAATGAGCAGTTCTTC.

V is TRBV7-6 and J is TRBJ2-1; the D gene is possibly TRBD2 (7 bases). V was clipped by 2 bases and J by 2 bases, with 13 bases between them. The CDR3 is 16 amino acids. In germline, CDR1 is SGHVS, CDR2 FNYEAQ. The CDR3 is CASSLRGEGPYNEQFF. CDR3 DNA: TGTGCCAGCAGCTTAAGGGGGGAGGGCCCCTACAATGAGCAGTTCTTC.

The DNA of the CDR3 is TGCAGCGAGCTCAAGGACAGGACGAGAGATACGCAGTATTTT. Residues: CSELKDRTRDTQYF. The J gene is TRBJ2-3, the V gene TRBV29-1; 7 nucleotides line up with TRBD1. The CDR3 runs to 14 residues. Trimming removed 7 bases from V and 5 bases from J; junction bases left unmatched: 12. Germline V gene sequence: CDR1 SQVTM, CDR2 ANQGSEA.

The chain employs TRBV30 and TRBJ2-1; 11 nucleotides agree with TRBD2. This CDR3 is built from 17 residues. Germline V gene sequence: CDR1 GTSNPN, CDR2 SVGIG (reference sequence). The junction had 15 bases not matched to a gene; V was cut back by 3 bases and J by 8 bases. Written as DNA, the CDR3 is TGTGCCTGGAGCATAGGGACTAGCGGAGGGGGGGTCTATGAGCAGTTCTTC. Its translation: CAWSIGTSGGGVYEQFF.

The chain carries TRBV20-1 and TRBJ2-7; tentative D call: TRBD1 (6 bases). Germline CDR1 DFQATT, CDR2 SNEGSKA (reference sequence). V shed 6 bases and J shed 4 bases, with 7 bases lying between them. The length of the CDR3 is 10 residues. This chain's CDR3 is CSAGAYEQYF. CDR3 DNA: TGCAGTGCGGGGGCTTACGAGCAGTACTTC.